One sample yielded the 28 T cell receptor beta chains listed below, sequenced in a study of blood T cell repertoires in COVID-19. TCRdb keeps only in-frame clones here, not all; method: immunoSEQ multiplex PCR. Seen here are some 250,000 clones, about 85% observed once, and the top ten hold around 4%. Sequencing was performed on peripheral blood. The receptors shown here come from a man in his 60s with acute or convalescent COVID-19.

This chain uses TRBV6-5 with TRBJ1-2; the match to TRBD1 covers 9 bases. V dropped 2 bases and J dropped 8; count of bases not matched to a gene: 3. The CDR3 is 13 amino acids. CDR1 MNHEY and CDR2 SVGAGI come from the germline V gene. The CDR3 region is CASSYRDRDGYTF. DNA of the CDR3: TGTGCCAGCAGTTACCGGGACAGGGACGGCTACACCTTC.

In this sample, this clone turned up many times. The V and J genes are TRBV4-1 and TRBJ1-1; 7 positions agree with TRBD1. Germline values: CDR1 MGHRA, CDR2 YSYEKL. CDR3 length: 17 amino acids. V trimming: 4 bases; J trimming: 2 bases; junction bases outside the gene matches: 13. The CDR3 DNA reads as TGCGCCAGCAGCCCACAGTCCTCAGGGGGATTTAACACTGAAGCTTTCTTT. Translated: CASSPQSSGGFNTEAFF.

This sequence joins TRBV6-6 and TRBJ1-4, with 7 nucleotides matching TRBD1. The CDR3 covers 13 residues. The V segment lost 6 bases and the J segment 8 bases; nucleotides outside the gene matches: 6. Germline V gives CDR1 MNHNY, CDR2 SVGAGI (reference sequence). The CDR3 is CASRSRGDEKLFF. For the CDR3, the DNA is TGTGCCAGCAGGAGCAGGGGGGACGAAAAACTGTTTTTT.

The CDR3 DNA reads TGCGCCAGCAATCAGGGCTTGCCGAACACTGAAGCTTTCTTT. Its translation: CASNQGLPNTEAFF. The gene calls are TRBV5-1 and TRBJ1-1; tentative D call: TRBD1 (5 bases). The CDR3 has 14 residues. The V gene lost 6 bases and the J gene lost 1 base, with 13 bases spanning the gap. Germline CDR1 is SGHRS and CDR2 is YFSETQ.

The chain uses TRBV5-1 and TRBJ2-7, with TRBD2 identical over 8 bases. Germline V gene data show CDR1 as SGHRS and CDR2 as YFSETQ. There are 16 residues in the CDR3. The ends lost 0 bases at V and 2 bases at J; junction bases unmatched: 7. Written as DNA, the CDR3 is TGCGCCAGCAGCTTGGACTTCCGCGGGGGGACCTACGAGCAGTACTTC. It encodes CASSLDFRGGTYEQYF.

The chain is built from TRBV18 and TRBJ2-3; TRBD2 agrees at 7 bases. CDR3 size: 15 residues. Germline-derived CDR1 and CDR2 are KGHSH and LQKENI. V lost 6 bases and J lost 1; bases outside the gene matches: 7. The DNA for the CDR3 is TGTGCCAGCTCCCTCGGACTAGAGGGCACAGATACGCAGTATTTT. It translates to CASSLGLEGTDTQYF.

This clone was picked up one time. V usage is TRBV6-1 and J usage is TRBJ2-5; unclear D gene. Germline CDR1 reads MNHNS; CDR2 reads SASEGT. V lost 1 base and J 1 base, leaving 7 bases between the germline ends. This CDR3 region has 14 residues. This chain's CDR3 is CASSEGAAQETQYF. CDR3 bases: TGTGCCAGCAGTGAAGGGGCAGCCCAAGAGACCCAGTACTTC.

CDR3 sequence reads: CASSYRPGTDYEQYF. The DNA for the CDR3 is TGTGCCAGCAGTTATCGCCCCGGGACAGACTACGAGCAGTACTTC. This chain uses TRBV6-2 or TRBV6-3 with TRBJ2-7; 7 bases align to TRBD1. This CDR3 has 15 amino acids. The germline CDR1 and CDR2 sequences are MNHEY and SVGEGT. V dropped 3 bases and J dropped 3; count of bases not matched to a gene: 8.

The CDR3, as DNA: TGTGCCAGCAGTGACCTCACCGGGGAGCTGTTTTTT. Protein: CASSDLTGELFF. This sequence joins TRBV25-1 and TRBJ2-2; no clear D. The germline V and J ends were trimmed by 3 bases and 4 bases, with 3 bases remaining between them. CDR1 and CDR2 from the germline V gene are MGHDK and SYGVNS. There are 12 residues in the CDR3.

This clone was counted between two and nine times. J is TRBJ2-1 and V is TRBV11-2, with 10 nucleotides matching TRBD1. Germline values: CDR1 SGHAT, CDR2 FQNNGV. The CDR3 totals 16 residues. The trim removed 1 base at V and 10 bases at J, leaving 10 bases unmatched. CDR3 protein: CASSLGGQGGNQEQFF. The CDR3 coding sequence is TGTGCCAGCAGCTTAGGAGGACAGGGGGGGAACCAAGAGCAGTTCTTC. The whole variable domain, remainder taken from reference TRBV11-2 and TRBJ2-1, is EAGVAQSPRYKIIEKRQSVAFWCNPISGHATLYWYQQILGQGPKLLIQFQNNGVVDDSQLPKDRFSAERLKGVDSTLKIQPAKLEDSAVYLCASSLGGQGGNQEQFFGPGTRLTVL.

V gene TRBV12-5 combines with J gene TRBJ1-2; D gene uncertain. The V end lost 0 bases, the J end lost 3 bases, and 11 bases lay between the germline ends. This CDR3 comprises 15 residues. CDR1 and CDR2 from the germline V gene are LGHNT and FRNRAP. The CDR3 loop is CASGLVPEGYYGYTF. DNA of the CDR3: TGTGCTAGTGGTTTGGTACCGGAGGGCTACTATGGCTACACCTTC.

There are a few counts of this clone. Distinct nucleotide sequences in the sample also encode this CDR3. The V call is TRBV27, the J call TRBJ1-2; the D is unclear. The length of the CDR3 is 13 residues. V gave up 2 bases and J gave up 2 bases, with 6 bases separating them. The germline V gene has CDR1 MNHEY and CDR2 SMNVEV (reference sequence). The CDR3 sequence is CASSLRGNYGYTF. CDR3 nucleotides: TGTGCCAGCAGTTTAAGAGGGAACTATGGCTACACCTTC.

The genes are TRBV2 and TRBJ2-3; 9 bases align to TRBD1. In germline, CDR1 is SNHLY, CDR2 FYNNEI. Germline trimming cut 10 bases from V and 1 base from J; bases unmatched to any gene: 6. The CDR3 is 14 amino acids. The DNA for the CDR3 is TGTGCCACCGACCGGGACAGGGGCACAGATACGCAGTATTTT. Translated: CATDRDRGTDTQYF.

The gene calls are TRBV5-1 and TRBJ1-2; the D gene is possibly TRBD1 (6 bases). The CDR3 covers 13 residues. Trimming stripped 1 base from V and 8 bases from J, with 12 bases between. Germline V gene lookup returns CDR1 SGHRS and CDR2 YFSETQ. This CDR3 is CASSLPGDGGYTF. CDR3 DNA sequence: TGCGCCAGCAGCTTGCCAGGGGACGGCGGCTACACCTTC. The complete variable domain, with remaining parts taken from reference TRBV5-1 and TRBJ1-2, reads KAGVTQTPRYLIKTRGQQVTLSCSPISGHRSVSWYQQTPGQGLQFLFEYFSETQRNKGNFPGRFSGRQFSNSRSEMNVSTLELGDSALYLCASSLPGDGGYTFGSGTRLTVV.

V usage is TRBV5-4 and J usage is TRBJ2-3; TRBD1 matches 7 bases. After removal of 0 bases from V and 5 bases from J, the junction contained 6 bases not matched to a gene. The CDR3 covers 15 residues. Germline CDR1 and CDR2: SGHNT and YYREEE (reference sequence). CDR3 loop: CASSLGQGVGDTQYF. The CDR3 DNA reads TGTGCCAGCAGCTTGGGTCAGGGGGTGGGAGATACGCAGTATTTT. Full variable domain (missing parts from reference TRBV5-4 and TRBJ2-3): ETGVTQSPTHLIKTRGQQVTLRCSSQSGHNTVSWYQQALGQGPQFIFQYYREEENGRGNFPPRFSGLQFPNYSSELNVNALELDDSALYLCASSLGQGVGDTQYFGPGTRLTVL.

The V gene is TRBV18, the J gene TRBJ2-7; TRBD2 agrees at 13 bases. V lost 3 bases to trimming and J lost 0 bases; unmatched junction nucleotides: 5. Germline CDR1 is KGHSH and CDR2 is LQKENI. This CDR3 has 17 residues. The CDR3 DNA sequence: TGTGCCAGCTCACCGGGACTAGCGGGAATAAGCTCCTACGAGCAGTACTTC. The encoded protein is CASSPGLAGISSYEQYF.

The chain couples TRBV29-1 to TRBJ2-3; D possibly corresponds to TRBD1 (5 bases). Trimming shortened V by 0 bases and J by 2 bases, and 12 bases separated the two germline ends. The CDR3 totals 15 residues. The V gene's germline CDR1 is SQVTM and CDR2 ANQGSEA. Here the CDR3 reads CSVEDGRENTDTQYF. CDR3 bases: TGCAGCGTTGAAGACGGCAGGGAAAACACAGATACGCAGTATTTT.

Concerning this clone: This sample also contains other DNA sequences that code for the same CDR3. This sequence joins TRBV18 and TRBJ1-4, with 7 positions matching TRBD1. V was pared by 0 bases and J by 3 bases, with 4 bases of the junction left unmatched. This CDR3 comprises 16 residues. The germline CDR1 and CDR2 sequences are KGHSH and LQKENI. The CDR3 region is CASSPPSQGANEKLFF. CDR3 DNA sequence: TGTGCCAGCTCACCACCCAGCCAGGGGGCTAATGAAAAACTGTTTTTT.

The chain combines TRBV4-1 with TRBJ2-3; D gene unclear. This CDR3 region has 13 residues. Germline V gene lookup returns CDR1 MGHRA and CDR2 YSYEKL. V was cut by 3 bases and J by 3 bases, with 7 bases left in between. The CDR3 nucleotides are TGCGCCAGCAGCCATACTGCGACAGATACGCAGTATTTT. Amino acid sequence: CASSHTATDTQYF.

The V call is TRBV27, the J call TRBJ1-2; 10 nucleotides align to TRBD1. Germline trimming cut 8 bases from V and 5 bases from J; bases unmatched to any gene: 5. Germline CDR1 reads MNHEY; CDR2 reads SMNVEV (reference sequence). The CDR3 runs to 13 residues. The CDR3 region is CASWTGGSYGYTF. CDR3 nucleotide sequence: TGTGCCAGCTGGACAGGGGGAAGTTATGGCTACACCTTC.

The gene calls are TRBV28 and TRBJ1-3; no clear D gene. Trimming shortened V by 6 bases and J by 0 bases, and 18 bases separated the two germline ends. The CDR3 extends over 17 amino acids. CDR1 is MDHEN and CDR2 is SYDVKM in the germline V gene. The CDR3 region has the DNA TGTGCCAGCAGCCCGGACGGGGTCTCTTACTCTGGAAACACCATATATTTT. Its translation: CASSPDGVSYSGNTIYF.

The V call is TRBV7-6, the J call TRBJ2-1, with 14 bases that match TRBD2. CDR1 is SGHVS and CDR2 is FNYEAQ in the germline V gene. This CDR3 spans 19 amino acids. After removal of 1 base from V and 0 bases from J, the junction contained 5 bases not matched to a gene. The CDR3 loop reads CASSLGGLAGAPSYNEQFF. In DNA, the CDR3 is TGTGCCAGCAGCTTAGGGGGACTAGCGGGAGCCCCCTCCTACAATGAGCAGTTCTTC.

This sequence joins TRBV7-3 and TRBJ2-2, with 12 nucleotides matching TRBD2. The CDR3 runs 16 residues. Looked up from germline, CDR1 is SGHTA and CDR2 is FQGTGA. The V segment lost 5 bases and the J segment 6 bases; nucleotides outside the gene matches: 7. CDR3 nucleotide sequence: TGTGCCAGCAGCCCTCGACTAGCGGGAGTCTCCGGGGAGCTGTTTTTT. It codes for CASSPRLAGVSGELFF. Full variable domain (missing parts from reference TRBV7-3 and TRBJ2-2): GAGVSQTPSNKVTEKGKYVELRCDPISGHTALYWYRQSLGQGPEFLIYFQGTGAADDSGLPNDRFFAVRPEGSVSTLKIQRTERGDSAVYLCASSPRLAGVSGELFFGEGSRLTVL.

Details on this clone: An end of the junction differs from the germline gene, which may be a read error. V and J are TRBV7-7 and TRBJ2-1; TRBD2 aligns across 14 bases. CDR3 size: 18 residues. CDR1 and CDR2 from the germline V gene are SSHAT and FNYEAQ (reference sequence). This chain's CDR3 is CASSLGLAGGSSYNEQFF. As DNA, the CDR3 is TGTGCTAGCAGCTTAGGACTAGCGGGGGGCTCCTCCTACAATGAGCAGTTCTTC. The whole variable domain, remainder taken from reference TRBV7-7 and TRBJ2-1, is GAGVSQSPRYKVTKRGQDVTLRCDPISSHATLYWYQQALGQGPEFLTYFNYEAQPDKSGLPSDRFSAERPEGSISTLTIQRTEQRDSAMYRCASSLGLAGGSSYNEQFFGPGTRLTVL.

In this sample, this clone turned up once. The chain carries TRBV11-3 and TRBJ1-1; tentative D call: TRBD1 (5 bases). The CDR3 consists of 13 residues. Trimming shortened V by 4 bases and J by 1 base, and 7 bases separated the two germline ends. Germline V gene lookup returns CDR1 SGHNT and CDR2 YENEEA. CDR3 residues: CASSSGGNTEAFF. The DNA of the CDR3 is TGTGCCAGCAGCTCGGGGGGGAACACTGAAGCTTTCTTT.

V is TRBV5-4 and J is TRBJ2-3; D is possibly TRBD1 (6 bases). V gave up 3 bases and J gave up 4 bases, with 27 bases separating them. The CDR3 contains 19 residues. Germline V gene data show CDR1 as SGHNT and CDR2 as YYREEE (reference sequence). The CDR3 is CASSCPKIRDTCRADTQYF. The CDR3 coding sequence is TGTGCCAGCAGCTGCCCGAAAATCCGGGACACCTGCCGTGCAGATACGCAGTATTTT. Together with reference TRBV5-4 and TRBJ2-3, the CDR3 gives the full variable domain: ETGVTQSPTHLIKTRGQQVTLRCSSQSGHNTVSWYQQALGQGPQFIFQYYREEENGRGNFPPRFSGLQFPNYSSELNVNALELDDSALYLCASSCPKIRDTCRADTQYFGPGTRLTVL.

This chain joins TRBV28 and TRBJ2-5, with D possibly being TRBD1 (5 bases). Germline-derived CDR1 and CDR2 are MDHEN and SYDVKM. CDR3 length: 14 amino acids. Trimming pared 6 bases from V and 1 base from J, leaving 12 bases between. The CDR3 spells CASSRASIQETQYF. CDR3 in DNA: TGTGCCAGCAGCAGGGCATCTATCCAAGAGACCCAGTACTTC.

The CDR3 loop reads CASSSRTSGGRKTDTQYF. The CDR3 nucleotides are TGTGCCAGCAGCTCACGGACTAGCGGGGGACGAAAAACAGATACGCAGTATTTT. The rearrangement uses TRBV7-8 and TRBJ2-3; 13 bases map to TRBD2. The CDR3 has 18 amino acids. V lost 4 bases to trimming and J lost 3 bases; unmatched junction nucleotides: 10. Germline-derived CDR1 and CDR2 are SGHVS and FQNEAQ.